This TCR beta chain was recorded in a study of blood T cell repertoires in COVID-19. Study-wide context: Researchers got acute and convalescent COVID-19 samples from the United States, Italy and Spain. Sources were T cells, B-cell-depleted T cells, or PBMCs; the material itself was cDNA or gDNA.

The ends lost 0 bases at V and 2 bases at J; junction bases unmatched: 6. CDR1 is PRHDT, CDR2 FYEKMQ, per germline (reference sequence). CDR3 length: 16 residues. The authors' processing: Counts of nucleated cells, estimated from reference gene primer amplification, were obtained. Generated by immunoSEQ multiplex PCR, the TCRdb table keeps only in-frame clones and is missing some. V and J calls and clone size are as listed in that table; D and trimming were resolved from the DNA. The repertoire has approximately 130,000 clones, approximately 77% of them found once; the top ten carry around 18%. The TCR comes from a man older than 75 with acute or convalescent COVID-19. The specimen sequenced was peripheral blood. This chain uses TRBV13 with TRBJ2-7, with TRBD1 matching 8 bases. The CDR3 DNA follows: TGTGCCAGCAGCTTAGGCCGGTGGACAGGGACCTACGAGCAGTACTTC. Protein sequence: CASSLGRWTGTYEQYF.